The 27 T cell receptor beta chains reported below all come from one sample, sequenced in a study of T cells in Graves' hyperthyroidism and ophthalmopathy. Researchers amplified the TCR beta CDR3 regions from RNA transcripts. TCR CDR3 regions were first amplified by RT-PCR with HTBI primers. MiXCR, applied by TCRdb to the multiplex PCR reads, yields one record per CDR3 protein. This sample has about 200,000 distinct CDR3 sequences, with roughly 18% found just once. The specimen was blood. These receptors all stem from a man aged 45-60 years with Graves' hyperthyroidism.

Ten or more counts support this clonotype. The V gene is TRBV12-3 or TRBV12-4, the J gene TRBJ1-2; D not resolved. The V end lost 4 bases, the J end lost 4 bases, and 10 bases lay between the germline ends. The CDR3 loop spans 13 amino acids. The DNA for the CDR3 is TGTGCCAGCAGTTCCGCGGCGGGCTATGGCTACACCTTC. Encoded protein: CASSSAAGYGYTF.

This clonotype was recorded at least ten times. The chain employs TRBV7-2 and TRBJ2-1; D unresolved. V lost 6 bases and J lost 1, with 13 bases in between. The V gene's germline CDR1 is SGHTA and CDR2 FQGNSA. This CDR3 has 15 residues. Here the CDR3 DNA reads TGTGCCAGCAGTCCTCCCGTCAGTTCCTACAATGAGCAGTTCTTC. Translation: CASSPPVSSYNEQFF.

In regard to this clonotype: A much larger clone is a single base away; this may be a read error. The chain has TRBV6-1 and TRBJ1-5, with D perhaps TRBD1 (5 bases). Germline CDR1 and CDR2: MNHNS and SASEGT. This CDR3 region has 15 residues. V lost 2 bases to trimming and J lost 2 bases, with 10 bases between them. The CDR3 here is CASSERMGGNQPQHF. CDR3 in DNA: TGTGCCAGCAGTGAAAGAATGGGGGGCAATCAGCCCCAGCATTTT.

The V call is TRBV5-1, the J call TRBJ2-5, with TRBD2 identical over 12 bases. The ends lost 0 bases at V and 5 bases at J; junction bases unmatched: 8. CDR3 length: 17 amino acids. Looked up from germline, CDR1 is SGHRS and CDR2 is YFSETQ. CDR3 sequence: CASSLGMTSGRGETQYF. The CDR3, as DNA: TGCGCCAGCAGCTTGGGGATGACTAGCGGGAGAGGGGAGACCCAGTACTTC. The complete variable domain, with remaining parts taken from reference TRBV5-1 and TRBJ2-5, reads KAGVTQTPRYLIKTRGQQVTLSCSPISGHRSVSWYQQTPGQGLQFLFEYFSETQRNKGNFPGRFSGRQFSNSRSEMNVSTLELGDSALYLCASSLGMTSGRGETQYFGPGTRLLVL.

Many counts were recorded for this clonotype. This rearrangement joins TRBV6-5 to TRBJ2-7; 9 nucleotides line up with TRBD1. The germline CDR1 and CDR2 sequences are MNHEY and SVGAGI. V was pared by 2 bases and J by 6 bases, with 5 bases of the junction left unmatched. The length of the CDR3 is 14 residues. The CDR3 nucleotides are TGTGCCAGCAGTTACGTACAGGGGGCCTTCGAGCAGTACTTC. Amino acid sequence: CASSYVQGAFEQYF.

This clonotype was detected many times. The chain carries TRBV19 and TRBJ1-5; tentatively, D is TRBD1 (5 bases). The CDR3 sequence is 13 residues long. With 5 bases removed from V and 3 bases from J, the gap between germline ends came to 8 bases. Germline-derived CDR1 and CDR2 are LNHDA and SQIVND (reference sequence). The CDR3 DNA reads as TGTGCCAGTAGTGGGGCCATCAATCAGCCCCAGCATTTT. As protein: CASSGAINQPQHF. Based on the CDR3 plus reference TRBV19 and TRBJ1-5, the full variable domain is DGGITQSPKYLFRKEGQNVTLSCEQNLNHDAMYWYRQDPGQGLRLIYYSQIVNDFQKGDIAEGYSVSREKKESFPLTVTSAQKNPTAFYLCASSGAINQPQHFGDGTRLSIL.

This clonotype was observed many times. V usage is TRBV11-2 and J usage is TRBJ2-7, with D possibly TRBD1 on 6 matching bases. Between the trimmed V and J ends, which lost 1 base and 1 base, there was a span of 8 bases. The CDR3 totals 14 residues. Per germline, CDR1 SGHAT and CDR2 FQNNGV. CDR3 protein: CASSLGQDSYEQYF. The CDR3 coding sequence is TGTGCCAGCAGCTTAGGACAGGATTCCTACGAGCAGTACTTC. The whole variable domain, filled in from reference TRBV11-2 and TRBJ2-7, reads EAGVAQSPRYKIIEKRQSVAFWCNPISGHATLYWYQQILGQGPKLLIQFQNNGVVDDSQLPKDRFSAERLKGVDSTLKIQPAKLEDSAVYLCASSLGQDSYEQYFGPGTRLTVT.

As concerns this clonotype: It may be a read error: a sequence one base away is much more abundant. The CDR3 spells CTSSPPTWRSDTGELFF. In DNA form, the CDR3 reads TGTACCAGCAGCCCCCCGACCTGGCGTTCGGACACCGGGGAGCTGTTTTTT. The rearrangement links TRBV11-3 to TRBJ2-2, with unresolved D. The CDR3 contains 17 residues. Germline V CDR1 and CDR2: SGHNT, YENEEA.

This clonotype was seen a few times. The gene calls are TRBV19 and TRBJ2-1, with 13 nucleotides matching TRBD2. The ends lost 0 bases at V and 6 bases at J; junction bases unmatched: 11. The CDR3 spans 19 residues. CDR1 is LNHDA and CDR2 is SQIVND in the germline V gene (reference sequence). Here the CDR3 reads CASSIEPLGLAGVLNEQFF. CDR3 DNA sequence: TGTGCCAGTAGTATAGAACCCCTCGGACTAGCGGGAGTCCTCAATGAGCAGTTCTTC. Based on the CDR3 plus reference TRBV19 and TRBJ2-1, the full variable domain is DGGITQSPKYLFRKEGQNVTLSCEQNLNHDAMYWYRQDPGQGLRLIYYSQIVNDFQKGDIAEGYSVSREKKESFPLTVTSAQKNPTAFYLCASSIEPLGLAGVLNEQFFGPGTRLTVL.

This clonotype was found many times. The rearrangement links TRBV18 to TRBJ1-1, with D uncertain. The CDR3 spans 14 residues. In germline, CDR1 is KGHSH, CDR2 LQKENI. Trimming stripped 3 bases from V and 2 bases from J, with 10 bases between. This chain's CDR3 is CASSPFERNTEAFF. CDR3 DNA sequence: TGTGCCAGCTCACCTTTTGAGAGAAACACTGAAGCTTTCTTT. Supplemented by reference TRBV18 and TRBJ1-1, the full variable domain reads NAGVMQNPRHLVRRRGQEARLRCSPMKGHSHVYWYRQLPEEGLKFMVYLQKENIIDESGMPKERFSAEFPKEGPSILRIQQVVRGDSAAYFCASSPFERNTEAFFGQGTRLTVV.

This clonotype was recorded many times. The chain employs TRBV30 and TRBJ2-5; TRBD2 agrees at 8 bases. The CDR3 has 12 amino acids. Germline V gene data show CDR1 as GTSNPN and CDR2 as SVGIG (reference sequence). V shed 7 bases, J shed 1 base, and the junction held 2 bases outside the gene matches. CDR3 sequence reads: CASTSGQETQYF. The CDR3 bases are TGTGCCTCTACTAGCGGCCAAGAGACCCAGTACTTC.

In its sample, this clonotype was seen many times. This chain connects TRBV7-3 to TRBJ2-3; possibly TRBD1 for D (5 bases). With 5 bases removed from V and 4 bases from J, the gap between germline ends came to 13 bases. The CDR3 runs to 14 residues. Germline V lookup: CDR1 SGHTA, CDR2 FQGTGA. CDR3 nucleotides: TGTGCCAGCAGCCCCTTTCTAGGGGCAGATACGCAGTATTTT. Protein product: CASSPFLGADTQYF.

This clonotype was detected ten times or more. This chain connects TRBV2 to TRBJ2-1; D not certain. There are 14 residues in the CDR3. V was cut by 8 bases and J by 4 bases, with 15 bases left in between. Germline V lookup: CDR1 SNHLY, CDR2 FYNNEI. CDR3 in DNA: TGTGCCAGCGATAAACTCCCCTCTTACAATGAGCAGTTCTTC. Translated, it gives CASDKLPSYNEQFF.

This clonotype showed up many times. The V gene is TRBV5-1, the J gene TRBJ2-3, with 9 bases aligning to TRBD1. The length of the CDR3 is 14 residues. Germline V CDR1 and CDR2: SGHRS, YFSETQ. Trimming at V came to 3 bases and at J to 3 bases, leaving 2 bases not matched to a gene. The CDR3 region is CASSWDRVTDTQYF. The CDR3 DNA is TGCGCCAGCAGCTGGGACAGGGTAACAGATACGCAGTATTTT.

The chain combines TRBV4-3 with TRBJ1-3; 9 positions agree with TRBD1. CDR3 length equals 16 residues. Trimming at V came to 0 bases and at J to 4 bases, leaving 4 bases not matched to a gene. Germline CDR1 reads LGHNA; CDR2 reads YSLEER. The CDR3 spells CASSQEGTGHGNTIYF. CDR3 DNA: TGCGCCAGCAGCCAAGAGGGGACAGGGCACGGAAACACCATATATTTT.

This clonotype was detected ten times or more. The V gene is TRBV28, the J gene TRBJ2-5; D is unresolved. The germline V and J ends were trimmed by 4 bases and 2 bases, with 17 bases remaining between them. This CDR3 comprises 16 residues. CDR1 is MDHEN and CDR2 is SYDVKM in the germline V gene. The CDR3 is CASSSPGSAWQETQYF. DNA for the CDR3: TGTGCCAGCAGTTCCCCCGGGTCGGCCTGGCAAGAGACCCAGTACTTC. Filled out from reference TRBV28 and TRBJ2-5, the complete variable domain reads DVKVTQSSRYLVKRTGEKVFLECVQDMDHENMFWYRQDPGLGLRLIYFSYDVKMKEKGDIPEGYSVSREKKERFSLILESASTNQTSMYLCASSSPGSAWQETQYFGPGTRLLVL.

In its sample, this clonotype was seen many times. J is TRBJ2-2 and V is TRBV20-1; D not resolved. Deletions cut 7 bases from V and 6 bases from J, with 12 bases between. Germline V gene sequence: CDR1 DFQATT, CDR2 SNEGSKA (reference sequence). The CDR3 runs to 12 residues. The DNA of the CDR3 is TGCAGTGGGAGTGAGTCCTCCGGGGAGCTGTTTTTT. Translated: CSGSESSGELFF.

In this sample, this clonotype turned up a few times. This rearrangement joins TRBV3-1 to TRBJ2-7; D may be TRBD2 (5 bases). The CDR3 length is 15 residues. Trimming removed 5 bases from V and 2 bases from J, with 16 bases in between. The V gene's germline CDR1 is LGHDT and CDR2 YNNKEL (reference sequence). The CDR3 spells CASSLRVGRTYEQYF. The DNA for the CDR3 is TGTGCCAGCAGCTTGAGGGTGGGCCGTACCTACGAGCAGTACTTC.

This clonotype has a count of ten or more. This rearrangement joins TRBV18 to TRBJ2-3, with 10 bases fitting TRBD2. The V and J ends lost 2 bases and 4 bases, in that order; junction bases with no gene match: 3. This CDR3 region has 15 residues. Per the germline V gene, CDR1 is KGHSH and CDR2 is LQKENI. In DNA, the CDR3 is TGTGCCAGCTCACCATCTAGCGGGAGTTCAGATACGCAGTATTTT. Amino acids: CASSPSSGSSDTQYF.

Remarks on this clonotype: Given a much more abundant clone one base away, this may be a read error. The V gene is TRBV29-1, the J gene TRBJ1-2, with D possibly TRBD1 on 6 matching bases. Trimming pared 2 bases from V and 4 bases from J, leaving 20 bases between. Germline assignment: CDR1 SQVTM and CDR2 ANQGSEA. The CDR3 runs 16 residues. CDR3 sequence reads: CSVENIGGAETYGYTF. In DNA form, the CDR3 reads TGCAGCGTTGAAAACATCGGGGGCGCAGAAACCTATGGCTACACCTTC.

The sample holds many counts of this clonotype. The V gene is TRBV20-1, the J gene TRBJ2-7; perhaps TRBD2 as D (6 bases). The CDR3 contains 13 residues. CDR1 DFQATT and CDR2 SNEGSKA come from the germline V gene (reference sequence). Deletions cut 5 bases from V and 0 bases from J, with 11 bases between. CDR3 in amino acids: CSALGGGSYEQYF. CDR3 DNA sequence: TGCAGTGCTCTCGGGGGAGGCTCCTACGAGCAGTACTTC.

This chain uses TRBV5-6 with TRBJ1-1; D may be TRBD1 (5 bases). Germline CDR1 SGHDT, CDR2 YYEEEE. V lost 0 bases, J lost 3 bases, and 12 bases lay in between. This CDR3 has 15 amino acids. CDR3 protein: CASSLVGGRDTEAFF. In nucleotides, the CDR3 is TGTGCCAGCAGCTTGGTGGGGGGACGGGACACTGAAGCTTTCTTT.

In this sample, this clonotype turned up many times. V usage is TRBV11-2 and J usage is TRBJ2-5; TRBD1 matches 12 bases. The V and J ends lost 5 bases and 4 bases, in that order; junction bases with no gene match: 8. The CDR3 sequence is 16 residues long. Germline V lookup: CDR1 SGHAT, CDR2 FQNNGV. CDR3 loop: CASSVAGTGGGETQYF. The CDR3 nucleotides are TGTGCCAGCAGCGTTGCCGGGACAGGGGGCGGAGAGACCCAGTACTTC. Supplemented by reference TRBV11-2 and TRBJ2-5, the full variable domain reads EAGVAQSPRYKIIEKRQSVAFWCNPISGHATLYWYQQILGQGPKLLIQFQNNGVVDDSQLPKDRFSAERLKGVDSTLKIQPAKLEDSAVYLCASSVAGTGGGETQYFGPGTRLLVL.

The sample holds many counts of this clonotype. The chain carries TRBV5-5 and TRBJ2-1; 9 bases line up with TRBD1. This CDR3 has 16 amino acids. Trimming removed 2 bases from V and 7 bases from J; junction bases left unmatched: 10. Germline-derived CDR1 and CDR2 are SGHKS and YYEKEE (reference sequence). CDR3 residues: CASSLTQGAPSNEQFF. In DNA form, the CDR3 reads TGTGCCAGCAGCTTAACACAGGGGGCCCCCTCTAATGAGCAGTTCTTC.

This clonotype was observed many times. The CDR3 spells CASSLGEGEQYF. In DNA form, the CDR3 reads TGTGCCAGCAGCTTAGGGGAAGGCGAGCAGTACTTC. This chain joins TRBV13 and TRBJ2-7; no clear D. Germline-derived CDR1 and CDR2 are PRHDT and FYEKMQ (reference sequence). V lost 0 bases and J lost 6, with 6 bases in between. CDR3 length: 12 residues.

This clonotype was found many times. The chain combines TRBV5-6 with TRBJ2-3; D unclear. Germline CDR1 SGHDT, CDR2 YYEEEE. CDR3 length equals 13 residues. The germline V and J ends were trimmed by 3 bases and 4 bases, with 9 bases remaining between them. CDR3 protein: CASSSAPADTQYF. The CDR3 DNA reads TGTGCCAGCAGCTCCGCGCCGGCAGATACGCAGTATTTT.

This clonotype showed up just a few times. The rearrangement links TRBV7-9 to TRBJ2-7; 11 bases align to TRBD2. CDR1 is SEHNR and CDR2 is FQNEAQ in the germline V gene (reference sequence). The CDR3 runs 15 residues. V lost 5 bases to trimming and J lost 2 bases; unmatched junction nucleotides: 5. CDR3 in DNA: TGTGCCAGCAGCCCCCCTAGCGGGAGGACCTACGAGCAGTACTTC. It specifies CASSPPSGRTYEQYF.